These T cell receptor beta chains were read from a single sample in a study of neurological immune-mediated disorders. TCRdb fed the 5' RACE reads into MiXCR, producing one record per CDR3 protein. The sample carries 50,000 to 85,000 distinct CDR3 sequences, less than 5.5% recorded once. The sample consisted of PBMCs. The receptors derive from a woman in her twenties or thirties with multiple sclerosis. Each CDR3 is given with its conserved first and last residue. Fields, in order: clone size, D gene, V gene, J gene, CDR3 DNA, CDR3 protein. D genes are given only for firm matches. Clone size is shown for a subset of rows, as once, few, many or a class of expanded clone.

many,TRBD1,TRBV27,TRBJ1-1,TGTGCCAGCTGGACCTACGCGACAGGGATGAACACTGAAGCTTTCTTT,CASWTYATGMNTEAFF
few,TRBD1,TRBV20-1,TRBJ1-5,TGCAGTGCTAGCTCGGGACAGGGAAATCAGCCCCAGAATTTT,CSASSGQGNQPQNF
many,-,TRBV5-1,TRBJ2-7,TGCGCCAGCAGCTTGCGACCGGACGAGCAGTACTTC,CASSLRPDEQYF
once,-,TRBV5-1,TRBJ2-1,TGCGCCAGCAGCTTGGGTATTATTAGGATGGGCAATGAGCAGTTCTTC,CASSLGIIRMGNEQFF
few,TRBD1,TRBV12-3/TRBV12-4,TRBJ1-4,TGTGCCAGCAGTGAGACAGGGCCGGCTGAAAAACTGTTTTTT,CASSETGPAEKLFF
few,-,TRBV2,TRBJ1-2,TGTGCCAGCACTCAAGGAACAGTTCAATTCACCTTC,CASTQGTVQFTF
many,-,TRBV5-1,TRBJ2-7,TGCGCCAGCAGTTCGGCCTACGAGCAGTACTTC,CASSSAYEQYF
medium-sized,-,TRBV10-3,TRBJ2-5,TGTGCCATCGGTCGGGGATTGGAGACCCAGTACTTC,CAIGRGLETQYF
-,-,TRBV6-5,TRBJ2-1,TGTGCCAGCAGTTACTCGACCCAGTATGAGCAGTTCTTC,CASSYSTQYEQFF
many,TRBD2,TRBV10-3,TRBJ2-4,TGTGCCATCAGTGACCCTCGGGTCTTAGCGGGGGACCTAGCCAAAAACATTCAGTACTTC,CAISDPRVLAGDLAKNIQYF
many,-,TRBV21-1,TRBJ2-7,TGTGCCAGCAGCGAAGGGACAGGGGGATACGAGCAGTACTTC,CASSEGTGGYEQYF
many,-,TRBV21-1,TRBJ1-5,TGTGCCAGCAGCAAAGGGGACAGGACAGAAGGGCAGCCCCAGAATTTT,CASSKGDRTEGQPQNF
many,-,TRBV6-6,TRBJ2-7,TGTGCCAGCAGTCAAGGACAGTACGAGCAGTACTTC,CASSQGQYEQYF
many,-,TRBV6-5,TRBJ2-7,TGTGCCAGCAGTTACTCCCGGGGAGCCTACGAGCAGTACTTC,CASSYSRGAYEQYF
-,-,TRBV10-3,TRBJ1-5,TGTGCCATCAGTGATGGCAATAGCAATCAGCCCCAGCATTTT,CAISDGNSNQPQHF
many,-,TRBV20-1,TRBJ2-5,TGCAGTGCTAGTTCCCCCACGGGAGAGACCCAGTACTTC,CSASSPTGETQYF
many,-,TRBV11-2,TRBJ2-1,TGTGCCAGCAGCCCGGGGCCCGGGGGCAATGAGCAGTTCTTC,CASSPGPGGNEQFF
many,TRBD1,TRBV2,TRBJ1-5,TGTGCCAGCAGTAAGGACGGGACAGCGTATCAGCCCCAGCATTTT,CASSKDGTAYQPQHF
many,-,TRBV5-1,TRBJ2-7,TGCGCCAGCAGGGACCCCTCCTCCTACGAGCAGTACTTC,CASRDPSSYEQYF
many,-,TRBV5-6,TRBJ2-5,TGTGCCAGCAGCTTCCCGGACAACCAAGAGACCCAGTACTTC,CASSFPDNQETQYF
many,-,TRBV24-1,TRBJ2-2,TGTGCCACCAGTGATTTGAGGGACACCGGGGAGCTGTTTTTT,CATSDLRDTGELFF
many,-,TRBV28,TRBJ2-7,TGTGCCAGCAGTTATGGGTCTTTCTACGAGCAGTACTTC,CASSYGSFYEQYF
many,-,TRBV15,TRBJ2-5,TGTGCCACCAGCAGATCCCCGACTAGGTCGAGTGGGGAGACCCAGTACTTC,CATSRSPTRSSGETQYF
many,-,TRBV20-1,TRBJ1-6,TGCAGTGCTAGAGACAGGGGTCGGAGCTCCTATAATTCACCCCTCAACTTT,CSARDRGRSSYNSPLNF
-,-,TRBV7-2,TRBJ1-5,TGTGCCAGCAGCGTGACAGTACTCAATCAGCCCCAGCATTTT,CASSVTVLNQPQHF
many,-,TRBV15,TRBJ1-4,TGTGCCACCAGCAGAGGGGGGGGAGAAAAACTGTTTTTT,CATSRGGGEKLFF
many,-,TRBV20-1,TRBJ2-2,TGCAGTGCTAGCAGGAACACCGGGGAGCTGTTTTTT,CSASRNTGELFF
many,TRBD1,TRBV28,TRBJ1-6,TGTGCCAGCAGACCGGACAGGGGAACAGGTTCACCCCTCAACTTT,CASRPDRGTGSPLNF
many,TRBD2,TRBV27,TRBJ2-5,TGTGCCAGCAAGGCGGGGGGGGAAGAGACCCAGTACTTC,CASKAGGEETQYF
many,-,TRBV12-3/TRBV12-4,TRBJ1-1,TGTGCCAGCAGTCCGGGACAATCAGGGAACACTGAAGCTTTCTTT,CASSPGQSGNTEAFF
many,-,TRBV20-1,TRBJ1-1,TGCAGTGCTAGCCGCCGGGTGGGCAGTTTAACCGCTGAAGCTTTCTTT,CSASRRVGSLTAEAFF
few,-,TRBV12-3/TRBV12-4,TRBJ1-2,TGTGCCAGCAGTTCGACGGAAGCTAACTATGGCTACACCTTC,CASSSTEANYGYTF
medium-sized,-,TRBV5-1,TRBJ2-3,TGCGCCAGCAGTGGGGTGTGGGGCACAGATACGCAGTATTTT,CASSGVWGTDTQYF
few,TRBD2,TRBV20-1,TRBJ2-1,TGCAGTGCTAGAGCAGCTAGCGGGGGTTACAATGAGCAGTTCTTC,CSARAASGGYNEQFF
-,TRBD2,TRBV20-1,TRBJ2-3,TGCAGTGCTAGTAAGGGACTAGCAGAAAGGGGTACGCAGTATTTT,CSASKGLAERGTQYF
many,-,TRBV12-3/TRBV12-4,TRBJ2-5,TGTGCCAGCAGCCGACTCTTCCGGGACACTCGAGAGACCCAGTACTTC,CASSRLFRDTRETQYF
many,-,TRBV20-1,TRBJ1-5,TGCAGTGCTGGAGAGCCCCGTAGCAATCAGCCCCAGCATTTT,CSAGEPRSNQPQHF
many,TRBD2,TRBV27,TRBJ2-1,TGTGCCAGCAGTTTCTCCCCGGGACTAGCGGGGGGCACGGGGAATGAGCAGTTCTTC,CASSFSPGLAGGTGNEQFF
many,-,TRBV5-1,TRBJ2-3,TGCGCCAGCAGCCTGACCACTCCCGGGGTTGATACGCAGTATTTT,CASSLTTPGVDTQYF
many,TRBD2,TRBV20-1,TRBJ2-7,TGCAGTGCTAGAGGACTAGCGGGGGCCGGCAACGAGCAGTACTTC,CSARGLAGAGNEQYF
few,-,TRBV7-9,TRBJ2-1,TGTGCCAGCAGCTTAGCGCGGGGAGGATCCTACAATGAGCAGTTCTTC,CASSLARGGSYNEQFF
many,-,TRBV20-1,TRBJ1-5,TGCAGTGCTAAGACCGGTAGAGTCCCAAATCAGCCCCAGCATTTT,CSAKTGRVPNQPQHF
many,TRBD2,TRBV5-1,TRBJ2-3,TGCGCCAGCAGCAACCGGGACTACAGAACAGATACGCAGTATTTT,CASSNRDYRTDTQYF
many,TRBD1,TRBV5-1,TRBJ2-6,TGCGCCAGCAACCAGGGGGCTGGGGCCAACGTCCTGACTTTC,CASNQGAGANVLTF
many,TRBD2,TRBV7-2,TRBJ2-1,TGTGCCAGCAGCCAGGGGCGGGGGGGCCTGGCCTACAATGAGCAGTTCTTC,CASSQGRGGLAYNEQFF
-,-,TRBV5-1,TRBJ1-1,TGCGCCAGCAGCTTGGCGGCTGCGGGAGGAGGAGCTACTGAAGCTTTCTTT,CASSLAAAGGGATEAFF
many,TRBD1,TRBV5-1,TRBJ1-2,TGCGCCAGCAGCTTAGCGACAGGGAAGTCTCATGGCTACACCTTC,CASSLATGKSHGYTF
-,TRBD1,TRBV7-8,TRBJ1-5,TGTGCCAGCAGCTCCCGGGACAGGGTTTTTGTACAGCCCCAGAATTTT,CASSSRDRVFVQPQNF
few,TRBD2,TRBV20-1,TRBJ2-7,TGCAGTGCGACCGGACTAGCGGTGCACGCCTACGAGCAGTACTTC,CSATGLAVHAYEQYF
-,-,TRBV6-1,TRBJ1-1,TGTGCCAGCAGTGAAGACAGGGAGGGGGACACTGAAGCTTTCTTT,CASSEDREGDTEAFF
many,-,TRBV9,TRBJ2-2,TGTGCCAGCAGCGGGGGATTTACCGGGGAGCTGTTTTTT,CASSGGFTGELFF
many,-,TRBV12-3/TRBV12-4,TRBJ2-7,TGTGCCAGCACCGAATTTGGGTCCCCCAACTCCTACGAGCAGTACTTC,CASTEFGSPNSYEQYF
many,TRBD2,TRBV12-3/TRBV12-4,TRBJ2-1,TGTGCCAGCAGTTTAAGGACTAGCGGGACCAATGAGCAGTTCTTC,CASSLRTSGTNEQFF
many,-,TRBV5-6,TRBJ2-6,TGTGCCAGCAGCTCGGAACCCGGTGGAACGGGGGCCAACGTCCTGACTTTC,CASSSEPGGTGANVLTF
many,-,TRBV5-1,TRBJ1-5,TGCGCCAGCAGCTTTGACCCGGGGCAGCCCCAGCATTTT,CASSFDPGQPQHF
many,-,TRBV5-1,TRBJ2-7,TGCGCCAGCGGGGTGAGTGGCGAGCAGTACTTC,CASGVSGEQYF
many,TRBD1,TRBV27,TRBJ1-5,TGTGCCAGCGGGGGCGCAGGGGGCGGTCAGCCCCAGCATTTT,CASGGAGGGQPQHF
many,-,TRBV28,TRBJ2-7,TGTGCCAGCAGTTTATTTTACGGAGTTTACGAGCAGTACTTC,CASSLFYGVYEQYF
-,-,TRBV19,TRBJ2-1,TGTGCCAGTAGTATAGAGTCCGCTAATGAGCAGTTCTTC,CASSIESANEQFF
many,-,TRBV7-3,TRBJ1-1,TGTGCCAGCACCGAGACGCAGGGCACTGAAGCTTTCTTT,CASTETQGTEAFF